Below are 10 T cell receptor beta chains sequenced from a single sample in a study of beta chain features in type 1 diabetes. Points from the study as a whole: Type 1 diabetes patients showed a moderate but significant shortening of TCRB CDR3s in all four CD4+ subsets.

The whole isolated RNA underwent reverse transcription, so sequencing captured expressed TCRB transcripts. Assay used: immunoSEQ multiplex PCR; TCRdb lists only in-frame clones, some missing. Of under 400,000 clones in the sample, roughly an eighth are singletons; the top ten hold 0.0095% to 0.013%. Their specific antigens are unknown. Specimen: naive CD4+ T cells from blood. The receptors come from a woman younger than 35 with type 1 diabetes.

This clone was seen only a few times. The chain uses TRBV2 and TRBJ2-7; D is unresolved. Between the trimmed V and J ends, which lost 2 bases and 3 bases, there was a span of 5 bases. This CDR3 contains 12 residues. Germline V gene sequence: CDR1 SNHLY, CDR2 FYNNEI. This CDR3 is CASSEHVYEQYF. The CDR3 region has the DNA TGTGCCAGCAGTGAACATGTCTACGAGCAGTACTTC.

The chain uses TRBV7-8 and TRBJ2-1, with 10 nucleotides matching TRBD1. After removal of 2 bases from V and 4 bases from J, the junction contained 5 bases not matched to a gene. CDR1 is SGHVS, CDR2 FQNEAQ, per germline. The length of the CDR3 is 16 residues. The CDR3 region has the DNA TGTGCCAGCAGCTTAAGGCGGGACAGGGGATACAATGAGCAGTTCTTC. This encodes CASSLRRDRGYNEQFF.

This rearrangement joins TRBV7-9 to TRBJ1-2; the D gene is possibly TRBD1 (6 bases). Germline V gene lookup returns CDR1 SEHNR and CDR2 FQNEAQ (reference sequence). The CDR3 totals 16 residues. V lost 5 bases and J lost 0, with 16 bases in between. The CDR3 DNA reads as TGTGCCAGCAGCGTACTGCAGGGGCGAACTAACTATGGCTACACCTTC. This sequence encodes CASSVLQGRTNYGYTF.

This clone was seen a handful of times. The chain carries TRBV9 and TRBJ2-5; 13 nucleotides agree with TRBD2. The CDR3 sequence is 15 residues long. Trimming took 5 bases from V and 2 from J; bases not matched to a gene: 3. CDR1 is SGDLS and CDR2 is YYNGEE in the germline V gene. The DNA for the CDR3 is TGTGCCAGCAGTAGGACTAGCGGGAGACAAGAGACCCAGTACTTC. It yields the protein CASSRTSGRQETQYF.

The genes are TRBV7-2 and TRBJ2-7; the match to TRBD2 covers 9 bases. V shed 5 bases and J 4 bases; nucleotides not matched to a gene: 9. CDR1 is SGHTA, CDR2 FQGNSA, per germline. This CDR3 has 15 residues. The CDR3 bases are TGTGCCAGCAGCCACCAGCGGGAGGTGCTATACGAGCAGTACTTC. Amino acids: CASSHQREVLYEQYF.

The chain links TRBV18 to TRBJ2-1, with D unresolved. CDR3 length: 11 amino acids. CDR1 KGHSH and CDR2 LQKENI come from the germline V gene. Trimming pared 4 bases from V and 7 bases from J, leaving 5 bases between. The CDR3 DNA reads TGTGCCAGCTCACGTCAGAATGAGCAGTTCTTC. Translating it yields CASSRQNEQFF.

This clone was counted only a few times. This chain uses TRBV23-1 with TRBJ2-7; 9 bases align to TRBD1. TRBV23-1 is an open reading frame whose function is uncertain. V shed 7 bases, J shed 4 bases, and the junction held 8 bases outside the gene matches. The CDR3 spans 14 residues. The CDR3 DNA reads as TGCGCCAGCACTCCCAGGGACAGGGCTTACGAGCAGTACTTC. Translating gives CASTPRDRAYEQYF.

This clone came up a few times. The CDR3: CASSLVRVWTGTSTDTQYF. As DNA, the CDR3 is TGTGCCAGCAGCTTAGTCCGGGTGTGGACAGGGACCAGCACAGATACGCAGTATTTT. The gene calls are TRBV7-9 and TRBJ2-3, with 8 bases that match TRBD1. The V and J ends lost 1 base and 0 bases, in that order; junction bases with no gene match: 12. The germline CDR1 and CDR2 sequences are SEHNR and FQNEAQ (reference sequence). The CDR3 is 19 residues long.

This clone was seen a handful of times. CDR3 residues: CASSRGLTYEQYF. CDR3 coding DNA: TGTGCCAGCAGTCGAGGGTTAACCTACGAGCAGTACTTC. V is TRBV7-9 and J is TRBJ2-7; a weak D match, TRBD2 (5 bases). Germline values: CDR1 SEHNR, CDR2 FQNEAQ (reference sequence). This CDR3 region has 13 residues. Trimming pared 6 bases from V and 2 bases from J, leaving 11 bases between. Complete variable domain (other parts from reference TRBV7-9 and TRBJ2-7): DTGVSQNPRHKITKRGQNVTFRCDPISEHNRLYWYRQTLGQGPEFLTYFQNEAQLEKSRLLSDRFSAERPKGSFSTLEIQRTEQGDSAMYLCASSRGLTYEQYFGPGTRLTVT.

The J gene is TRBJ2-2, the V gene TRBV19; 11 nucleotides match TRBD1. This CDR3 spans 14 amino acids. Germline V gene sequence: CDR1 LNHDA, CDR2 SQIVND (reference sequence). V gave up 10 bases and J gave up 6 bases; unmatched junction bases: 7. CDR3 loop: CATPGQGGSGELFF. The DNA for the CDR3 is TGTGCCACCCCGGGACAGGGGGGGTCCGGGGAGCTGTTTTTT.